The rows below give T cell receptor beta chains drawn from one sample of a study of cytomegalovirus exposure and HLA in healthy donors. Assay: immunoSEQ multiplex PCR; the TCRdb copy retains only in-frame clones and omits some. The table has 120,000 to 150,000 clones, roughly 76% seen once. Sequencing used PBMCs. Receptors were obtained from a woman aged 25-40 years in good health and CMV-seronegative. Both conserved end residues are part of each CDR3. D genes are given only for firm matches. Only some rows state a clone size, as once, few, many or a class for expanded clones.

abundance	d_gene	v_gene	j_gene	CDR3aa	CDR3nt
NA	TRBD1	TRBV19	TRBJ2-3	CASSISQGADTQYF	TGTGCCAGTAGTATTTCACAGGGGGCGGATACGCAGTATTTT
few	NA	TRBV6-5	TRBJ2-7	CASSYSRFYEQYF	TGTGCCAGCAGTTACTCCCGTTTCTACGAGCAGTACTTC
NA	TRBD1	TRBV27	TRBJ1-1	CASRQGENTEAFF	TGTGCCAGCAGACAGGGGGAGAACACTGAAGCTTTCTTT
NA	NA	TRBV30	TRBJ2-1	CAWSKGENYNEQFF	TGTGCCTGGAGTAAGGGGGAGAACTACAATGAGCAGTTCTTC
NA	TRBD1	TRBV5-1	TRBJ2-5	CASTQGTGRAAQETQYF	TGCGCCAGCACGCAGGGGACAGGGAGAGCGGCCCAAGAGACCCAGTACTTC
NA	TRBD2	TRBV2	TRBJ2-3	CANRTSGGPIDTQYF	TGTGCCAACCGGACTAGCGGGGGGCCGATTGATACGCAGTATTTT
NA	TRBD2	TRBV4-2	TRBJ2-7	CASSLERGTLGLAVVYEQYF	TGTGCCAGCAGCCTGGAAAGAGGGACACTTGGACTAGCGGTGGTCTACGAGCAGTACTTC
NA	NA	TRBV6-5	TRBJ2-2	CASSYSTQGGGELFF	TGTGCCAGCAGTTACTCGACGCAGGGCGGCGGGGAGCTGTTTTTT
NA	TRBD2	TRBV4-1	TRBJ2-7	CASSQDSPLAGSYEQYF	TGCGCCAGCAGCCAAGATTCGCCGCTAGCGGGCTCCTACGAGCAGTACTTC
NA	NA	TRBV10-3	TRBJ2-5	CAISESAQGSRETQYF	TGTGCCATCAGTGAGTCGGCACAGGGTTCACGGGAGACCCAGTACTTC
NA	NA	TRBV7-3	TRBJ2-3	CASSLMGGSTDTQYF	TGTGCCAGCAGCTTAATGGGCGGGAGCACAGATACGCAGTATTTT
NA	TRBD1	TRBV6-5	TRBJ1-2	CASSERSQGYGYTF	TGTGCCAGCAGTGAGCGATCACAGGGGTATGGCTACACCTTC
NA	NA	TRBV7-9	TRBJ1-3	CASSSLQGSGNTIYF	TGTGCCAGCAGCTCTTTACAGGGATCTGGAAACACCATATATTTT
NA	NA	TRBV7-2	TRBJ1-5	CASSLGPSNQPQHF	TGTGCCAGCAGCTTAGGGCCTAGCAATCAGCCCCAGCATTTT
NA	NA	TRBV28	TRBJ2-7	CASSTRGISYEQYF	TGTGCCAGCAGTACCAGGGGTATCTCCTACGAGCAGTACTTC
NA	TRBD2	TRBV6-5	TRBJ2-7	CASSYGPSGARYEQYF	TGTGCCAGCAGTTACGGACCTAGCGGGGCACGATACGAGCAGTACTTC
once	TRBD2	TRBV15	TRBJ2-1	CATSRDKGGRAGNEQFF	TGTGCCACCAGCAGAGATAAAGGCGGGAGGGCCGGTAATGAGCAGTTCTTC
NA	TRBD2	TRBV9	TRBJ2-5	CASRGGGETQYF	TGTGCCAGCAGGGGGGGAGGGGAGACCCAGTACTTC
NA	NA	TRBV15	TRBJ2-7	CATSRDTGRSYEQYF	TGTGCCACCAGCAGAGATACAGGACGCTCCTACGAGCAGTACTTC
NA	TRBD1	TRBV4-3	TRBJ1-1	CASRPDRVGYTEAFF	TGCGCCAGCAGGCCGGACAGGGTAGGATACACTGAAGCTTTCTTT
NA	TRBD1	TRBV5-1	TRBJ2-3	CASSTTGTGAGDTQYF	TGCGCCAGCAGCACCACCGGGACAGGGGCGGGAGATACGCAGTATTTT
NA	TRBD1	TRBV19	TRBJ2-3	CASSSGGTGGTDTQYF	TGTGCCAGTAGTTCCGGAGGGACAGGGGGCACAGATACGCAGTATTTT
NA	NA	TRBV2	TRBJ1-5	CASSYRVGQPQHF	TGTGCCAGCTCTTACAGGGTAGGACAGCCCCAGCATTTT
few	TRBD2	TRBV6-1	TRBJ2-2	CASSEFQAGSGGYTGELFF	TGTGCCAGCAGTGAATTTCAAGCGGGTAGCGGGGGGTACACCGGGGAGCTGTTTTTT
NA	TRBD2	TRBV6-4	TRBJ2-1	CASSDSREGLGEQFF	TGTGCCAGCAGTGATAGTCGGGAGGGCCTAGGTGAGCAGTTCTTC
NA	TRBD1	TRBV5-1	TRBJ1-1	CASSQDRTYTEAFF	TGCGCCAGCAGCCAGGACAGGACTTACACTGAAGCTTTCTTT
NA	NA	TRBV7-9	TRBJ2-7	CASSHHSTGYYEQYF	TGTGCCAGCAGCCACCACTCGACAGGATATTACGAGCAGTACTTC
NA	TRBD1	TRBV29-1	TRBJ2-3	CSSGQGRTDTQYF	TGCAGCTCAGGACAGGGGCGCACAGATACGCAGTATTTT
once	NA	TRBV28	TRBJ1-5	CASSSNLMAQHF	TGTGCCAGCAGTTCCAATCTAATGGCCCAGCATTTT
NA	TRBD1	TRBV14	TRBJ1-1	CASSLGQGGEAFF	TGTGCCAGCAGCCTGGGACAGGGCGGTGAAGCTTTCTTT
once	TRBD1	TRBV18	TRBJ2-1	CASSPPMGQGYNEQFF	TGTGCCAGCTCACCACCGATGGGACAGGGGTACAATGAGCAGTTCTTC
once	TRBD2	TRBV7-9	TRBJ2-3	CASSLTSGGLTDTQYF	TGTGCCAGCAGCTTAACTAGCGGGGGACTCACAGATACGCAGTATTTT
NA	TRBD1	TRBV28	TRBJ2-7	CASSRPPGTGSEQYF	TGTGCCAGCAGCCGACCCCCCGGGACAGGGAGCGAGCAGTACTTC
NA	TRBD2	TRBV4-2	TRBJ2-1	CASSQRRLAGNNEQFF	TGTGCCAGCAGCCAACGCCGACTAGCGGGGAACAATGAGCAGTTCTTC
NA	NA	TRBV28	TRBJ1-2	CASSFRDTLGGYTF	TGTGCCAGCAGTTTCCGGGACACCCTCGGCGGCTACACCTTC
NA	NA	TRBV2	TRBJ1-5	CASSEYVRQPQHF	TGTGCCAGCAGTGAATATGTCCGGCAGCCCCAGCATTTT
many	TRBD2	TRBV2	TRBJ2-7	CASIGGRAAYEQYF	TGTGCCAGCATCGGCGGGAGGGCCGCCTACGAGCAGTACTTC
NA	NA	TRBV6-6	TRBJ2-7	CASSPGQIHEQYF	TGTGCCAGCAGTCCCGGACAGATCCACGAGCAGTACTTC
NA	NA	TRBV18	TRBJ1-1	CASSPSSGNTEAFF	TGTGCCAGCTCACCCTCAAGCGGGAACACTGAAGCTTTCTTT
NA	NA	TRBV7-9	TRBJ1-4	CASSLGGRLGNEKLFF	TGTGCCAGCAGCTTAGGGGGGCGCCTGGGGAATGAAAAACTGTTTTTT
NA	NA	TRBV5-1	TRBJ2-2	CASSLKLTGELFF	TGCGCCAGCAGCTTGAAACTCACCGGGGAGCTGTTTTTT
few	NA	TRBV7-2	TRBJ1-3	CASSSPYSGNTIYF	TGTGCCAGCAGCTCCCCCTACTCTGGAAACACCATATATTTT
few	NA	TRBV27	TRBJ2-7	CASSPRDLGEQYF	TGTGCCAGCAGTCCACGGGACTTAGGCGAGCAGTACTTC
NA	NA	TRBV7-2	TRBJ2-7	CASSLASGSSYEQYF	TGTGCCAGCAGCTTAGCTAGCGGAAGCTCCTACGAGCAGTACTTC
NA	NA	TRBV6-6	TRBJ2-7	CASKFEASTYEQYF	TGTGCCAGCAAATTCGAGGCATCCACCTACGAGCAGTACTTC
NA	TRBD1	TRBV5-5	TRBJ1-5	CASSRGQGSNQPQHF	TGTGCCAGCAGCCGCGGACAGGGCTCAAATCAGCCCCAGCATTTT
NA	TRBD2	TRBV7-8	TRBJ2-1	CASRTSGRALFNEQFF	TGTGCCAGCAGGACTAGCGGGAGGGCCCTATTCAATGAGCAGTTCTTC
few	TRBD2	TRBV27	TRBJ2-2	CASSLLAGGNTGELFF	TGTGCCAGCAGTTTACTGGCGGGAGGGAACACCGGGGAGCTGTTTTTT